The clone carrying this T cell receptor beta chain has more than one count but fewer than ten. Its antigen is currently unknown. This record belongs to a study of T cell repertoires in cytomegalovirus infection. As for the study in general: Recently identified HLA-C-restricted CMV epitopes were used, and well-studied HLA-B-restricted CMV epitopes were used as well. Notes on the study in general: CMV-specific HLA-C-restricted TCR beta clonotypes dominated the ex vivo response.

This CDR3 is 12 amino acids long. Trimming removed 10 bases from V and 4 bases from J, with 14 bases in between. In germline, CDR1 is MNHEY, CDR2 SMNVEV (reference sequence). A single record per CDR3 protein comes from TCRdb applying MiXCR to the reads. The data contain about 740,000 distinct CDR3 sequences, roughly 33% of them singletons. The sequencing here drew on cultured PBMCs, taken from culture after CMV antigen stimulation. The TCR comes from a human donor in good health (CMV status not recorded). Some clones in this sample may be carry-over from other donors' samples. This sequence joins TRBV27 and TRBJ2-7; tentative D call: TRBD1 (6 bases). The CDR3 DNA follows: TGTGCCACCCCAGGACAGACGTACGAGCAGTACTTC. Amino acids: CATPGQTYEQYF.